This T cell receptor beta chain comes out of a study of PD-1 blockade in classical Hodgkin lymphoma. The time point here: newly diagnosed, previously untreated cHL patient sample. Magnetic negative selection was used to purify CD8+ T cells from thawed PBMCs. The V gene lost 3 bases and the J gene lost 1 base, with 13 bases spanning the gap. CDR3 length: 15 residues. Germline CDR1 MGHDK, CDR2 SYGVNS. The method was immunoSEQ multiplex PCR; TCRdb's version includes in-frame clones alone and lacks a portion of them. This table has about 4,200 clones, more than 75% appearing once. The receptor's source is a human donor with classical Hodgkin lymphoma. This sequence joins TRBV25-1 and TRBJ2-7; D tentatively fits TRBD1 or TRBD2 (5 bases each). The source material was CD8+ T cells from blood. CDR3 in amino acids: CASSEMGTGSYEQYF. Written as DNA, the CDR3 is TGTGCCAGCAGTGAGATGGGGACGGGGTCCTACGAGCAGTACTTC.